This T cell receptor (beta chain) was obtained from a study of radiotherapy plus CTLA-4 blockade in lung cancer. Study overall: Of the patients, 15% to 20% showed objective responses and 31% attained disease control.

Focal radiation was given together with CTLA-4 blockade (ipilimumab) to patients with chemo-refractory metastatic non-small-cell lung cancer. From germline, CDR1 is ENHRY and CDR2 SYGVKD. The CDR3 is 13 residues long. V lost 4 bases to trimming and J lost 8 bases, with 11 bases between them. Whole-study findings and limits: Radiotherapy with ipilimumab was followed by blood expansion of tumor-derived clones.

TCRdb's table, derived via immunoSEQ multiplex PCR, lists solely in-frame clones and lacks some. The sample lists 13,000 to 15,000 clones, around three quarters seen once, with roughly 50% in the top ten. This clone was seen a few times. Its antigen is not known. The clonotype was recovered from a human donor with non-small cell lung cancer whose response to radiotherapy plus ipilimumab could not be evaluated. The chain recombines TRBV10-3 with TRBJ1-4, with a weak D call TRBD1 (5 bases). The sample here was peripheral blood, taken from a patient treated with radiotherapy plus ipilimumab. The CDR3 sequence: CAISVPGSEKLFF. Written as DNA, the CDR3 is TGTGCCATCAGTGTCCCAGGGTCCGAAAAACTGTTTTTT.